The clone carrying this T cell receptor beta chain was observed once. Its antigen is undetermined. The sample originates from a study of cytomegalovirus exposure and HLA in healthy donors. Whole-study context: The early release's HLA-typed donors yielded some 85 million unique TCRs. Of roughly 400 genotyped donors, about 80% grouped in the Caucasian-associated ancestry cluster. Study-level results: TCR beta sequences reportedly predicted the HLA-A and HLA-B alleles of most subjects accurately. The authors considered a cluster of highly shared sequence variants likely to be a sequencing artifact.

It was with 60 Vbeta and 13 Jbeta primers that the PCR ran. TCRdb's copy holds only in-frame clones and misses some; the assay was immunoSEQ multiplex PCR. The sample comprises about 190,000 clones, roughly 80% of which are singletons, and roughly 1.4% rests with the top ten. The CDR3 covers 15 residues. Germline V gene data show CDR1 as SGHTA and CDR2 as FQGNSA. V shed 5 bases and J 0 bases; nucleotides not matched to a gene: 7. Sequencing was done on a sample of PBMCs. This chain connects TRBV7-2 to TRBJ2-7; 7 positions match TRBD2. The source is a woman between 45 and 65 years old in good health and CMV-seronegative. CDR3 nucleotide sequence: TGTGCCAGCAGCCTTAGCGGGCCGGACTCCTACGAGCAGTACTTC. This codes for CASSLSGPDSYEQYF.